This TCR beta chain was captured in a study of PD-1 blockade in classical Hodgkin lymphoma. There was relapse after autologous stem cell transplantation in every patient, and there was variation in brentuximab vedotin exposure. CDR3 length equals 15 residues. CDR1 and CDR2 (germline): MDHEN, SYDVKM. V dropped 4 bases and J dropped 5; count of bases not matched to a gene: 4. TCRdb's copy holds only in-frame clones and misses some; the assay was immunoSEQ multiplex PCR. Counted here are about 97,000 clones, around 80% occurring once; the ten biggest clones make up about 12%. This specimen consisted of peripheral blood mononuclear cells (PBMCs), obtained at baseline. This clonotype was obtained from a human donor with classical Hodgkin lymphoma. V gene TRBV28 combines with J gene TRBJ1-5, with 11 bases matching TRBD1. The CDR3 sequence: CASSSRTGGHQPQHF. For the CDR3, the DNA is TGTGCCAGCAGTTCCAGGACAGGGGGCCATCAGCCCCAGCATTTT.